The 18 T cell receptor beta chains below come from one sample, sequenced in a study of blood T cells in healthy people across ages. Through a sample-barcoded 5' primer and a J-beta primer mix, a second PCR was run for roughly 7 to 12 cycles. One entry per CDR3 protein, called by TCRdb with MiXCR from the 5' RACE reads. The sample records fewer than 950,000 distinct CDR3 sequences, approximately 53% being singletons. Sample: blood. The receptors come from a man older than 75 in good health.

The chain couples TRBV18 to TRBJ2-1; possible D gene TRBD2, 5 bases. Between the trimmed V and J ends, which lost 3 bases and 13 bases, there was a span of 16 bases. The CDR3 consists of 13 residues. In germline, CDR1 is KGHSH, CDR2 LQKENI. The CDR3 protein is CASSPGLEETQFF. The CDR3 DNA follows: TGTGCCAGCTCACCGGGGTTGGAGGAGACCCAGTTCTTC.

This chain joins TRBV9 and TRBJ2-4; TRBD1 matches at 8 bases. The J call could be wrong; TRBJ2-5 is a better fit for the DNA end. Per the germline V gene, CDR1 is SGDLS and CDR2 is YYNGEE. CDR3 size: 14 residues. The CDR3 DNA reads TGTGCCAGCAGCGGCCCCAGGGGGCGTGAGACCCAGTACTTC. It is translated as CASSGPRGRETQYF.

This chain connects TRBV3-1 to TRBJ1-4; TRBD1 is a possible D gene (6 bases). Looked up from germline, CDR1 is LGHDT and CDR2 is YNNKEL (reference sequence). V dropped 2 bases and J dropped 8 bases, with 9 bases sitting between them. The CDR3 extends over 13 amino acids. The CDR3 DNA is TGTGCCAGCAGCCAATCAGGGGAGGAAAAACTGTTTTTT. Its protein is CASSQSGEEKLFF.

The chain recombines TRBV5-6 with TRBJ1-6; TRBD1 aligns across 7 bases. V gave up 4 bases and J gave up 10 bases; unmatched junction bases: 5. The germline V gene encodes CDR1 SGHDT and CDR2 YYEEEE. The CDR3 is 13 residues long. In DNA, the CDR3 is TGTGCCAGCAGCGCAACAGGGGTGTCACCCCTCCACTTT. The encoded protein is CASSATGVSPLHF. Based on the CDR3 plus reference TRBV5-6 and TRBJ1-6, the full variable domain is DAGVTQSPTHLIKTRGQQVTLRCSPKSGHDTVSWYQQALGQGPQFIFQYYEEEERQRGNFPDRFSGHQFPNYSSELNVNALLLGDSALYLCASSATGVSPLHFGNGTRLTVT.

The genes are TRBV2 and TRBJ1-2; D gene uncertain. Germline V gives CDR1 SNHLY, CDR2 FYNNEI. CDR3 length: 14 amino acids. Trimming cost V 8 bases and J 0 bases, with 13 bases left between them. CDR3: CASSRGESNYGYTF. The CDR3 region has the DNA TGTGCCAGCTCTCGTGGCGAGTCTAACTATGGCTACACCTTC.

This clonotype was seen a few times. V is TRBV5-8 and J is TRBJ2-3; TRBD2 matches 9 bases. Germline V CDR1 and CDR2: SGHTS, YDEGEE. The CDR3 contains 16 residues. The V gene end was trimmed by 4 bases and the J gene end by 2 bases; junction bases not matched to a gene: 8. The chain's CDR3 is CASSLLAGGNTDTQYF. The CDR3 DNA reads TGTGCCAGCAGCCTGCTGGCGGGAGGGAACACAGATACGCAGTATTTT.

The chain combines TRBV11-2 with TRBJ1-2, with D possibly TRBD1 on 6 matching bases. The CDR3 is 12 amino acids. The V and J ends lost 6 bases and 13 bases respectively, with 18 bases between them. In germline, CDR1 is SGHAT, CDR2 FQNNGV. CDR3 region: CASRLEEGVPTF. The CDR3 coding sequence is TGTGCCAGCAGACTAGAGGAGGGGGTGCCCACCTTC.

As to this clonotype: No DNA is shown, since the ends of the CDR3 on it are uncertain; the CDR3 is the one TCRdb lists. V gene TRBV12-3 or TRBV12-4 combines with J gene TRBJ2-3; the D call in the table, TRBD2, was not verified against the DNA. The CDR3 length is 16 residues, termini included. This CDR3 reads CASSFASGSVRRYAYF.

A few counts support this clonotype. The chain couples TRBV2 to TRBJ2-3; 9 positions agree with TRBD2. Unmatched junction bases numbered 24, after V lost 6 bases and J lost 14 bases. CDR3 length: 17 residues. Germline V gives CDR1 SNHLY, CDR2 FYNNEI. As DNA, the CDR3 is TGTGCCAGCAGGCCTCGGGGTAGCGGGAGATTCAGTAGATACGCGTATTTT. Protein: CASRPRGSGRFSRYAYF.

The V and J genes are TRBV28 and TRBJ1-2; 11 bases align to TRBD1. The CDR3 has 13 amino acids. With V trimmed by 5 bases and J by 8 bases, 4 bases remained unmatched. The V gene's germline CDR1 is MDHEN and CDR2 SYDVKM. CDR3 in DNA: TGTGCCAGCAGTCTGGACAGGGGGCGAGGCTACACCTTC. Translating gives CASSLDRGRGYTF.

J is TRBJ2-4 and V is TRBV7-2, with TRBD2 identical over 12 bases. The J call is doubtful: the DNA matches TRBJ2-7 better. CDR1 is SGHTA and CDR2 is FQGNSA in the germline V gene. The CDR3 spans 18 residues. DNA for the CDR3: TGTGCCAGCAGCAGGAGCCCGACTAGCGGGAGATACGTTTACGAGCAGTACTTC. Translating gives CASSRSPTSGRYVYEQYF.

The gene calls are TRBV29-1 and TRBJ2-4, with 9 bases fitting TRBD2. The V segment lost 6 bases and the J segment 1 base; nucleotides outside the gene matches: 16. The CDR3 has 18 residues. Per the germline V gene, CDR1 is SQVTM and CDR2 is ANQGSEA. CDR3 protein: CSVMFRTSALKAKNIQYF. For the CDR3, the DNA is TGCAGCGTCATGTTCCGGACTAGCGCCCTTAAGGCCAAAAACATTCAGTACTTC.

The chain links TRBV5-1 to TRBJ2-2; no definite D call. The CDR3 has 15 amino acids. The V gene's germline CDR1 is SGHRS and CDR2 YFSETQ. Trimming took 5 bases from V and 4 from J, leaving 15 bases between them. The CDR3 here is CASSLGVTGTGELFF. The CDR3 DNA reads TGCGCCAGCAGTCTAGGAGTTACGGGCACCGGGGAGCTGTTTTTT. The full variable domain, completed using reference TRBV5-1 and TRBJ2-2, is KAGVTQTPRYLIKTRGQQVTLSCSPISGHRSVSWYQQTPGQGLQFLFEYFSETQRNKGNFPGRFSGRQFSNSRSEMNVSTLELGDSALYLCASSLGVTGTGELFFGEGSRLTVL.

This rearrangement joins TRBV12-5 to TRBJ1-5, with D possibly being TRBD1 (6 bases). From germline, CDR1 is LGHNT and CDR2 FRNRAP. This CDR3 spans 15 amino acids. V lost 2 bases, J lost 1 base, and 9 bases lay in between. The CDR3 coding sequence is TGTGCTAGTGGTTTGCGGCAGGGGAGCAATCAGCCCCAGCATTTT. It yields the protein CASGLRQGSNQPQHF.

V and J are TRBV12-3 or TRBV12-4 and TRBJ1-6; the D gene is possibly TRBD1 (5 bases). V shed 6 bases and J shed 10 bases, with 16 bases lying between them. The CDR3 loop spans 14 amino acids. In nucleotides, the CDR3 is TGTGCCAGCAGCTTGGGGGTTGTAGAGTCACCCCTCCACTTT. Translating it yields CASSLGVVESPLHF.

The rearrangement joins TRBV12-3 or TRBV12-4 to TRBJ1-2, with 8 positions matching TRBD1. This CDR3 has 13 residues. The J segment lost 6 bases and the V segment lost 8 bases, leaving 8 bases of the junction unmatched. CDR3 sequence: CASGGTGRNGYTF. The CDR3 nucleotides are TGTGCCAGCGGGGGGACAGGTCGTAATGGCTACACCTTC.

This clonotype was seen more than once but under ten times. The V gene is TRBV5-1, the J gene TRBJ1-1, with D hard to call. The CDR3 covers 14 residues. Trimming left V 3 bases short and J 0 bases short, with 9 bases between. The germline gives CDR1 SGHRS, CDR2 YFSETQ. The CDR3 DNA sequence: TGCGCCAGCAGCTCGGCGGGCTTGAACACTGAAGCTTTCTTT. Protein product: CASSSAGLNTEAFF.

This clonotype was detected many times. The rearrangement joins TRBV12-3 or TRBV12-4 to TRBJ2-1; 8 nucleotides agree with TRBD2. The V and J ends lost 6 bases and 6 bases, in that order; junction bases with no gene match: 10. The CDR3 is 15 residues long. CDR3 coding DNA: TGTGCCAGCAGCTCCGGGGGAGCGGGGGTCAATGAGCAGTTCTTC. As protein: CASSSGGAGVNEQFF.